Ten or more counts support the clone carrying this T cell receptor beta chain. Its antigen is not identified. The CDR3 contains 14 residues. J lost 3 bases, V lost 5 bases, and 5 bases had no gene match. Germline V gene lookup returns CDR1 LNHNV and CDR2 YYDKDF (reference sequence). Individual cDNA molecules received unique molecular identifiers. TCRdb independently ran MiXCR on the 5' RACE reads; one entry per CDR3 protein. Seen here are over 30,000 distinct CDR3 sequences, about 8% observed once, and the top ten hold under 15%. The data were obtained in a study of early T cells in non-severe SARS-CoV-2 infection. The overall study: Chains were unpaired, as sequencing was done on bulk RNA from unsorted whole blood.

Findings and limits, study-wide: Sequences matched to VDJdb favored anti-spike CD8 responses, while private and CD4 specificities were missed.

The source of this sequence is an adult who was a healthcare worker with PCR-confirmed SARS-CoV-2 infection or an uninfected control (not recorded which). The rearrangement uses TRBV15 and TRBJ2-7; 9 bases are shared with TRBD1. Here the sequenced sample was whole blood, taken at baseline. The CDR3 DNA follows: TGTGCCACCAGCTGGGACAGGGAGAGCTACGAGCAGTACTTC. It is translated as CATSWDRESYEQYF.